Below are 2 T cell receptor beta chains sequenced from a single sample in a study of blood T cell repertoires in COVID-19. Libraries were prepared by immunoSEQ multiplex PCR; TCRdb keeps only in-frame clonotypes and omits some of them. The data show approximately 60,000 clones, over 60% seen once. The sequenced sample consisted of peripheral blood. These receptors were collected from a human donor in a cohort sampled during active COVID-19.

The rearrangement joins TRBV6-1 to TRBJ2-7; 7 bases match TRBD1. CDR1 is MNHNS, CDR2 SASEGT, per germline. CDR3 length: 15 residues. The ends lost 5 bases at V and 2 bases at J; junction bases unmatched: 9. The CDR3 region has the DNA TGTGCCAGCAGTCCACGAGACAGGGCGGCCTACGAGCAGTACTTC. It specifies CASSPRDRAAYEQYF.

This chain joins TRBV7-9 and TRBJ2-7; 9 nucleotides agree with TRBD1. Germline trimming cut 1 base from V and 5 bases from J; bases unmatched to any gene: 3. The CDR3 extends over 14 amino acids. The germline CDR1 and CDR2 sequences are SEHNR and FQNEAQ (reference sequence). The CDR3 DNA follows: TGTGCCAGCAGCTTAGGGACAGGGGTACACGAGCAGTACTTC. It translates to CASSLGTGVHEQYF.